These T cell receptor beta chains were read from a single sample in a study of T cell responses to AZD1222 COVID-19 vaccine. Repertoires were generated with immunoSEQ multiplex PCR, while TCRdb's copy carries only in-frame clones and drops some. This sample carries 65,000 to 75,000 clones, 85% to 90% of them seen once, and the ten largest clones take 4.8%. The input for sequencing was peripheral blood, taken 28 days after the second dose of the MenACWY control vaccine. Receptors originate from an adult who received the MenACWY meningococcal vaccine as a control. Each CDR3 is given with its conserved first and last residue. The D gene is left open where the match is weak. Clone size is not always given. Where it is, it says once, few, many or a class for expanded clones.

>TRBD1|.|TRBJ1-1|TRBV5-1|14
CASSSREGGSEAFF
TGCGCCAGCAGCTCACGGGAAGGGGGCTCTGAAGCTTTCTTT
>TRBD2|.|TRBJ2-4|TRBV27|15
CASSLGWGGPNIQYF
TGTGCCAGCTCCCTTGGGTGGGGGGGTCCAAACATTCAGTACTTC
>.|.|TRBJ1-2|TRBV7-9|13
CASSLEGAYGYTF
TGTGCCAGCAGCTTAGAAGGGGCGTACGGCTACACCTTC
>.|.|TRBJ2-1|TRBV7-2|13
CASSLLGANEQFF
TGTGCCAGCAGCTTACTGGGGGCGAATGAGCAGTTCTTC
>TRBD2|.|TRBJ2-7|TRBV27|14
CASSLASGRGEQYF
TGTGCCAGCAGTTTGGCTAGCGGTCGCGGGGAGCAGTACTTC
>.|.|TRBJ2-1|TRBV6-4|14
CARRLLSSYNEQFF
TGTGCCAGAAGACTATTGAGCTCCTACAATGAGCAGTTCTTC
>.|.|TRBJ1-3|TRBV5-1|15
CASSLGRGVGNTIYF
TGCGCCAGCAGCTTGGGCCGGGGCGTTGGAAACACCATATATTTT
>.|.|TRBJ2-7|TRBV29-1|11
CSVGDSYEQYF
TGCAGCGTCGGAGACAGCTACGAGCAGTACTTC
>.|.|TRBJ2-1|TRBV9|11
CASSGRKGLFF
TGTGCCAGCAGCGGAAGGAAGGGTCTGTTCTTC
>TRBD2|.|TRBJ2-1|TRBV28|21
CASSPTWRTSGSGGSYNEQFF
TGTGCCAGCAGCCCAACCTGGCGGACTAGCGGATCCGGGGGCTCCTACAATGAGCAGTTCTTC
>.|.|TRBJ2-7|TRBV9|14
CASSVDGMRNEQYF
TGTGCCAGCAGCGTAGACGGGATGAGGAACGAGCAGTACTTC
>.|.|TRBJ1-4|TRBV2|16
CASSERTASTNEKLFF
TGTGCCAGCAGTGAGAGGACAGCCTCAACTAATGAAAAACTGTTTTTT
>TRBD1|.|TRBJ1-2|TRBV19|14
CASGTGSSPYGYTF
TGTGCCAGTGGGACAGGGTCGAGTCCCTATGGCTACACCTTC
>TRBD2|.|TRBJ2-7|TRBV18|16
CASSPSPGGGTYEQYF
TGTGCCAGCTCTCCTTCGCCGGGGGGAGGGACCTACGAGCAGTACTTC
>.|once|TRBJ1-2|TRBV7-9|15
CASSFPGGGPYGYTF
TGTGCCAGCAGCTTCCCCGGGGGCGGCCCCTATGGCTACACCTTC
>.|.|TRBJ2-3|TRBV7-3|16
CASSLDGRRNTDTQYF
TGTGCCAGCAGCTTAGACGGCAGGAGAAACACAGATACGCAGTATTTT
>.|.|TRBJ1-4|TRBV5-1|16
CASSLAEAGRGEKLFF
TGCGCCAGCAGCTTGGCCGAAGCAGGTCGAGGAGAAAAACTGTTTTTT
>.|.|TRBJ1-6|TRBV28|16
CASTSITTGNNSPLHF
TGTGCCAGCACATCGATCACAACAGGGAATAATTCACCCCTCCACTTT
>.|.|TRBJ1-3|TRBV28|15
CASSPTGGPGNTIYF
TGTGCCAGCAGCCCGACGGGGGGCCCTGGAAACACCATATATTTT
>TRBD1|.|TRBJ1-2|TRBV28|15
CASSVTGQIGGGYTF
TGTGCCAGCAGCGTGACGGGACAGATAGGCGGGGGCTACACCTTC
>.|.|TRBJ1-1|TRBV6-5|15
CASRQGADMNTEAFF
TGTGCCAGCAGGCAAGGGGCAGACATGAACACTGAAGCTTTCTTT
>.|.|TRBJ2-3|TRBV6-5|14
CASRVQGEGDTQYF
TGTGCCAGCCGGGTTCAGGGGGAGGGAGATACGCAGTATTTT
>TRBD2|.|TRBJ2-7|TRBV28|14
CASSGEGRGYEQYF
TGTGCCAGCAGTGGAGAGGGGAGGGGCTACGAGCAGTACTTC
>.|.|TRBJ2-1|TRBV3-1/TRBV3-2|11
CASGWGNEQFF
TGTGCCAGCGGGTGGGGCAATGAGCAGTTCTTC
>.|once|TRBJ2-7|TRBV20-1|11
CSGGSSYEQYF
TGCAGTGGGGGCAGCTCCTACGAGCAGTACTTC
>.|.|TRBJ2-3|TRBV3-1/TRBV3-2|16
CASSLNERGGTDTQYF
TGTGCCAGCAGCCTAAATGAGAGGGGGGGTACAGATACGCAGTATTTT
>.|.|TRBJ1-5|TRBV3-1/TRBV3-2|13
CASSLTGNQPQHF
TGTGCCAGCAGCCTCACTGGGAATCAGCCCCAGCATTTT
>.|few|TRBJ1-5|TRBV4-1|17
CASSLWGSNEGNQPQHF
TGCGCCAGCAGCCTTTGGGGGTCAAACGAGGGCAATCAGCCCCAGCATTTT
>.|once|TRBJ2-2|TRBV6-5|13
CASSQRTTGELFF
TGTGCCAGCAGTCAACGGACTACCGGGGAGCTGTTTTTT
>TRBD2|.|TRBJ2-1|TRBV5-1|20
CASSAHFGLAGATSYNEQFF
TGCGCCAGCAGCGCGCACTTCGGACTAGCGGGGGCAACCTCCTACAATGAGCAGTTCTTC
>.|few|TRBJ2-1|TRBV3-1/TRBV3-2|15
CASSQVSGPYNEQFF
TGTGCCAGCAGCCAAGTCTCGGGACCCTACAATGAGCAGTTCTTC
>.|.|TRBJ2-5|TRBV4-3|17
CASSQEGSGESQETQYF
TGCGCCAGCAGCCAAGAAGGATCGGGGGAGAGCCAAGAGACCCAGTACTTC
>.|.|TRBJ2-2|TRBV9|15
CASSVDRANTGELFF
TGTGCCAGCAGCGTAGACAGGGCGAACACCGGGGAGCTGTTTTTT
>.|.|TRBJ1-1|TRBV12-3/TRBV12-4|13
CASSFQGNTEAFF
TGTGCCAGCAGCTTCCAGGGAAACACTGAAGCTTTCTTT
>TRBD1|.|TRBJ2-7|TRBV6-5|13
CASRPTGGYEQYF
TGTGCCAGCAGGCCGACAGGGGGGTACGAGCAGTACTTC
>.|.|TRBJ1-6|TRBV6-2/TRBV6-3|16
CASSSFGQPYNSPLHF
TGTGCCAGCAGTTCTTTTGGACAGCCGTATAATTCACCCCTCCACTTT
>.|.|TRBJ1-6|TRBV5-1|16
CASSPNPSQINSPLHF
TGCGCCAGCAGCCCCAACCCGAGCCAAATTAATTCACCCCTCCACTTT
>TRBD1|.|TRBJ1-1|TRBV5-1|15
CASSSGGTVNTEAFF
TGCGCCAGCAGCTCGGGAGGGACAGTGAACACTGAAGCTTTCTTT
>.|.|TRBJ2-7|TRBV6-1|14
CASSESPGPYEQYF
TGTGCCAGCAGTGAGAGTCCTGGCCCCTACGAGCAGTACTTC
>.|.|TRBJ1-5|TRBV28|16
CASSPTRTVINQPQHF
TGTGCCAGCAGCCCTACCAGGACAGTTATCAATCAGCCCCAGCATTTT
>.|.|TRBJ1-6|TRBV5-1|14
CASSPGRNNSPLHF
TGCGCCAGCAGCCCGGGCCGGAACAATTCACCCCTCCACTTT
>.|.|TRBJ2-5|TRBV18|15
CASSPGSGRQETQYF
TGTGCCAGCTCACCCGGGTCAGGAAGACAAGAGACCCAGTACTTC
>.|.|TRBJ2-7|TRBV5-1|16
CASSLASGGETYEQYF
TGCGCCAGCAGCTTGGCGTCCGGCGGTGAGACCTACGAGCAGTACTTC
>.|.|TRBJ1-3|TRBV4-1|15
CASSQRLGGSSTIYF
TGCGCCAGCAGCCAAAGACTTGGAGGGAGTAGCACCATATATTTT
>.|.|TRBJ1-1|TRBV7-2|14
CASSSQGLNTEAFF
TGTGCCAGCAGCTCACAGGGATTGAACACTGAAGCTTTCTTT
>TRBD1|once|TRBJ2-7|TRBV4-1|15
CASSYRTGREYEQYF
TGCGCCAGCAGCTATCGGACAGGCCGCGAGTACGAGCAGTACTTC
>.|.|TRBJ1-1|TRBV7-9|16
CATKHYKRDANTEAFF
TGTGCCACCAAACATTATAAGAGGGATGCGAACACTGAAGCTTTCTTT
>TRBD2|.|TRBJ2-2|TRBV7-9|15
CASSPPERLAGELFF
TGTGCCAGCAGCCCCCCAGAGCGACTAGCGGGGGAGCTGTTTTTT